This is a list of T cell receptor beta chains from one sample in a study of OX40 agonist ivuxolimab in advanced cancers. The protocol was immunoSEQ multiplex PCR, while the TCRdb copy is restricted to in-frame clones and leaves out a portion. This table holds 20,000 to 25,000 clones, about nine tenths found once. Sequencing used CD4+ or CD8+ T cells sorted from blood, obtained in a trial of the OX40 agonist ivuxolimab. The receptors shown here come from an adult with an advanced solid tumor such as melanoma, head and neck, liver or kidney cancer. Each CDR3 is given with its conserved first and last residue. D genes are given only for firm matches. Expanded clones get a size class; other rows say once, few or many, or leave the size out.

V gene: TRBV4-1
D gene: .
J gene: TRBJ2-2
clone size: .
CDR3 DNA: TGCGCCAGCAGCCAAGGCTCGGAGGGATCCACCGGGGAGCTGTTTTTT
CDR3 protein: CASSQGSEGSTGELFF

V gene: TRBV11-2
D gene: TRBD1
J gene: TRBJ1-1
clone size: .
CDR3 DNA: TGTGCCAGCAGCAACCGGGACAGGGCTACGAACACTGAAGCTTTCTTT
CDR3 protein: CASSNRDRATNTEAFF

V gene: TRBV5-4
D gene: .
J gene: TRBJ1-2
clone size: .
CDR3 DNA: TGTGCCAGCAGCTCCTGGACGGACATCTATGGCTACACCTTC
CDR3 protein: CASSSWTDIYGYTF

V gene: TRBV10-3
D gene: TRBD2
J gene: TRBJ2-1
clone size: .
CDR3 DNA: TGTGCCATCAGTAGACTAGCGGGGGGTCGGAATGAGCAGTTCTTC
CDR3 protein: CAISRLAGGRNEQFF

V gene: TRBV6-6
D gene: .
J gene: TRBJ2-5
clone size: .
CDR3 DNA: TGTGCCAGCGGCTTTGGGGGCTACCCAGGGGCCCAGTACTTC
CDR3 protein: CASGFGGYPGAQYF

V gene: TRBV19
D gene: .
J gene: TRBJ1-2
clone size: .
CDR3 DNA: TGTGCCAGTACATTAAACGGGCTGTATGGCTACACCTTC
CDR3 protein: CASTLNGLYGYTF

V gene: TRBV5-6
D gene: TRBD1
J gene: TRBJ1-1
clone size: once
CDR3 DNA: TGTGCCAGCAGCTTGGGTATCGGACAGGGGAACACTGAAGCTTTCTTT
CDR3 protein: CASSLGIGQGNTEAFF

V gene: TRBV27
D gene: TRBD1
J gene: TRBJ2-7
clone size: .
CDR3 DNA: TGTGCCAGCAGGGAACACAGGGGAAACGAGCAGTACTTC
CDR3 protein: CASREHRGNEQYF

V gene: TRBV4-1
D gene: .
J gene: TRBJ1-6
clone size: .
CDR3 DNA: TGCGCCAGCAGCCATGGCCCTGACTCCTATAATTCACCCCTCCACTTT
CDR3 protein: CASSHGPDSYNSPLHF

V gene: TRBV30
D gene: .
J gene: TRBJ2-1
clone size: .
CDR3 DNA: TGTGCCTGGAGTGTCCCTGGACAGTTCGATGAGCAGTTCTTC
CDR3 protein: CAWSVPGQFDEQFF

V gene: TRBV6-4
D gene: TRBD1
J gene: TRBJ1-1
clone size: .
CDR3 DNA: TGTGCCAGCAGTGACTCAAGGGGGCTCGGGGGCACTGAAGCTTTCTTT
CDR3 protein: CASSDSRGLGGTEAFF

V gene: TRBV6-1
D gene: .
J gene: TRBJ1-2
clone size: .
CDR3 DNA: TGTGCCAGCAGCCCCGACTATGGCTACACCTTC
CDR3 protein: CASSPDYGYTF

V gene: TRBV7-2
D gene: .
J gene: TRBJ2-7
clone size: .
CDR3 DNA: TGTGCCAGCAGCGCCCGGGGTGTCTACGAGCAGTACTTC
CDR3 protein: CASSARGVYEQYF

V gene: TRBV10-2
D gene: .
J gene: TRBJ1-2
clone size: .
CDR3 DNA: TGCGCCAGCAGTGAGTCCCGGACGACTTTTAACTATGGCTACACCTTC
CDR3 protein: CASSESRTTFNYGYTF

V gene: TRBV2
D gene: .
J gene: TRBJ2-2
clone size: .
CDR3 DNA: TGTGCCAGCAATAACGGAAACACCGGGGAGCTGTTTTTT
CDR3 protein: CASNNGNTGELFF

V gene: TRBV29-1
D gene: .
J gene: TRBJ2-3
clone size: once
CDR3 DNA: TGCAGCGTTGCTCGGACTAACACAGATACGCAGTATTTT
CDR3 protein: CSVARTNTDTQYF

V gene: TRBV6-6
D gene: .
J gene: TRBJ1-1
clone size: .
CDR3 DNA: TGTGCCAGCAGGGACCGAGGGCCCGGGGACACTGAAGCTTTCTTT
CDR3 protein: CASRDRGPGDTEAFF

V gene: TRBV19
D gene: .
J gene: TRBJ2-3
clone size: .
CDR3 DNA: TGTGCCAGTAGTATAGTTTCGGGTTTCGGCACAGATACGCAGTATTTT
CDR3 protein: CASSIVSGFGTDTQYF

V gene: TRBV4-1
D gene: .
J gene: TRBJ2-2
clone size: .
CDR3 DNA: TGCGCCAGCAGCCGACGCACCAAGGCTAACACCGGGGAGCTGTTTTTT
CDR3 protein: CASSRRTKANTGELFF

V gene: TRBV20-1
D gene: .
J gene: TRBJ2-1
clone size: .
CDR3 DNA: TGCAGTGTTTCGGGTGGTGAGCAGTTCTTC
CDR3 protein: CSVSGGEQFF

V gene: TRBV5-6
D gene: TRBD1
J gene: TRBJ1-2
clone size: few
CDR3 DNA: TGTGCCAGCAGCTTCGACAGGGGTGGCTACACCTTC
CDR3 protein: CASSFDRGGYTF

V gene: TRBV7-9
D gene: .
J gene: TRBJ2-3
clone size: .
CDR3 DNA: TGTGCCAGCATCGATATTTTAACGCAGTATTTT
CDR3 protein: CASIDILTQYF

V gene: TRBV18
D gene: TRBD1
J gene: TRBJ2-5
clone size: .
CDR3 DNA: TGTGCCAGCTCACCCGGACAGGGTCCAGAGACCCAGTACTTC
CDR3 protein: CASSPGQGPETQYF

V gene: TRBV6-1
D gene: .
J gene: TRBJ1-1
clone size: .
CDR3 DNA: TGTGCCAGCAGTGAATTGGGTAAGAACACTGAAGCTTTCTTT
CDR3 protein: CASSELGKNTEAFF

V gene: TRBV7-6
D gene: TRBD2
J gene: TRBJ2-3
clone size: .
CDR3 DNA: TGTGCCAGCAGCTTAGGCGGGGGGGATGCACAGTATTTT
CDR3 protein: CASSLGGGDAQYF

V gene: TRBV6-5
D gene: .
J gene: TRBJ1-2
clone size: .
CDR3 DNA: TGTGCCAGCAGCCCCGGCAGGAACTATGGCTACACCTTC
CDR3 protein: CASSPGRNYGYTF

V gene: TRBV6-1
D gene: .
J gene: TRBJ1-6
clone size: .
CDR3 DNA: TGTGCCAGCATCGCAGGGATTTGGTATAATTCACCCCTCCACTTT
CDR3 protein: CASIAGIWYNSPLHF

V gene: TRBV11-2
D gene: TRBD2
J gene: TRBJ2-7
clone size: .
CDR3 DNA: TGTGCCAGCAGCTTAGAGCTAGCGGGGTATGAGGAGCAGTACTTC
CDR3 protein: CASSLELAGYEEQYF

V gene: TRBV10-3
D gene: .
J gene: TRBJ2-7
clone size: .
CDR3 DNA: TGTGCCATCAGTGACCTACAGGTGGCCCCCTCCTACGAGCAGTACTTC
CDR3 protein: CAISDLQVAPSYEQYF

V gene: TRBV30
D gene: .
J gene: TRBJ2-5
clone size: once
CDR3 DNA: TGTGCCTGGAGTGTCGATTCCGCGGGACAGACCCAGTACTTC
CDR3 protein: CAWSVDSAGQTQYF

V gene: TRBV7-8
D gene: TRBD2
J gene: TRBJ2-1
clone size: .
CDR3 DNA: TGTGCCAGCAGCTTAGGAGCTAGCGGGGGGGACAATGAGCAGTTCTTC
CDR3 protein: CASSLGASGGDNEQFF

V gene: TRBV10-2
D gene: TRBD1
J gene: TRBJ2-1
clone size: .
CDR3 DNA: TGCGCCAGCAGTGAGAGGACAGGGGCCGTCAATGAGCAGTTCTTC
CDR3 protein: CASSERTGAVNEQFF

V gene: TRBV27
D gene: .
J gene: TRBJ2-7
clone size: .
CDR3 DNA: TGTGCCAGCAGTTTTGTAGGGCCCCACGAGCAGTACTTC
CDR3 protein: CASSFVGPHEQYF

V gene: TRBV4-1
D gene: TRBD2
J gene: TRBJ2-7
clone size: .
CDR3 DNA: TGCGCCAGCAGCCAACTAGCGGGGGACTCCTACGAGCAGTACTTC
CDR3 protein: CASSQLAGDSYEQYF

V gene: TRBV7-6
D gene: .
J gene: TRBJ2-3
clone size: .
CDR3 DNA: TGTGCCAGCAGCTTTGGCAACGAGGCAGATACGCAGTATTTT
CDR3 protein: CASSFGNEADTQYF

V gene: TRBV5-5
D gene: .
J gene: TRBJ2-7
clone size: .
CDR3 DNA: TGTGCCAGCAGCTTGGAGTGGGGGTCCTCCTACGAGCAGTACTTC
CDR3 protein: CASSLEWGSSYEQYF

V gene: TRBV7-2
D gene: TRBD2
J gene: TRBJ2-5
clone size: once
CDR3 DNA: TGTGCCAGCACCCCACTAGCGGGGATCCAAGAGACCCAGTACTTC
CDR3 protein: CASTPLAGIQETQYF

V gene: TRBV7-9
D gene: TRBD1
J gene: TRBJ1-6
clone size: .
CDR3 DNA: TGTGCCAGCAGCTCCACAGGGGTGAATTCACCCCTCCACTTT
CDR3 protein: CASSSTGVNSPLHF

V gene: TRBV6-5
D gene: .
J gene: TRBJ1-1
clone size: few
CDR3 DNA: TGTGCCAGCAGCTGGGAGGAGGGAAGGACTGAAGCTTTCTTT
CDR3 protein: CASSWEEGRTEAFF

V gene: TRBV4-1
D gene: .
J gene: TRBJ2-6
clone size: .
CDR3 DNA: TGCGCCAGCAGCCAAGATCCCCGTACAGGGACTGGGGCCAACGTCCTGACTTTC
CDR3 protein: CASSQDPRTGTGANVLTF

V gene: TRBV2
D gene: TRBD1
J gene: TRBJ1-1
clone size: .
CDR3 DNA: TGTGCCAGCAACGAACAGGGGGGCGGTGGCACTGAAGCTTTCTTT
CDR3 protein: CASNEQGGGGTEAFF

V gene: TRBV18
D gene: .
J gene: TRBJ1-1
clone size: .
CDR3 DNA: TGTGCCAGCTCACCGCCCACGAACACTGAAGCTTTCTTT
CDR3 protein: CASSPPTNTEAFF

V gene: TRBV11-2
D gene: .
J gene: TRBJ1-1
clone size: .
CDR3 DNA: TGTGCCAGCAGCTTAGGCGGGGGATGGACTGAAGCTTTCTTT
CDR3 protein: CASSLGGGWTEAFF

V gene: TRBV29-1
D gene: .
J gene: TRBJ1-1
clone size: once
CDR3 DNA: TGCAGCGTTGAATCGGCCGCCGGAAACACTGAAACTTTCTTT
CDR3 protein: CSVESAAGNTETFF

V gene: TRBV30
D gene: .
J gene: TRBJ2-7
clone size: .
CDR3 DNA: TGTGCCTGGAGTTCAGGAATCTCCTACGAGCAGTACTTC
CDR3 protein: CAWSSGISYEQYF

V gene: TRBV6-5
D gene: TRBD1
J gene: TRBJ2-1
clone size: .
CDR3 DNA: TGTGCCAGCAGTTATGTGGGACAGGGGGGTTACAATGAGCAGTTCTTC
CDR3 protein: CASSYVGQGGYNEQFF

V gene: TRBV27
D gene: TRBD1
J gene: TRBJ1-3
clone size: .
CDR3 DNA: TGTGCCAGCAGCCAAACAGGGGCTTCTGGAAACACCATATATTTT
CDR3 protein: CASSQTGASGNTIYF

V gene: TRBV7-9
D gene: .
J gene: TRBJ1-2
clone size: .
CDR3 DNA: TGTGCCAGCAGCTTAGGAGGGGATGGCTACACCTTC
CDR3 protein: CASSLGGDGYTF